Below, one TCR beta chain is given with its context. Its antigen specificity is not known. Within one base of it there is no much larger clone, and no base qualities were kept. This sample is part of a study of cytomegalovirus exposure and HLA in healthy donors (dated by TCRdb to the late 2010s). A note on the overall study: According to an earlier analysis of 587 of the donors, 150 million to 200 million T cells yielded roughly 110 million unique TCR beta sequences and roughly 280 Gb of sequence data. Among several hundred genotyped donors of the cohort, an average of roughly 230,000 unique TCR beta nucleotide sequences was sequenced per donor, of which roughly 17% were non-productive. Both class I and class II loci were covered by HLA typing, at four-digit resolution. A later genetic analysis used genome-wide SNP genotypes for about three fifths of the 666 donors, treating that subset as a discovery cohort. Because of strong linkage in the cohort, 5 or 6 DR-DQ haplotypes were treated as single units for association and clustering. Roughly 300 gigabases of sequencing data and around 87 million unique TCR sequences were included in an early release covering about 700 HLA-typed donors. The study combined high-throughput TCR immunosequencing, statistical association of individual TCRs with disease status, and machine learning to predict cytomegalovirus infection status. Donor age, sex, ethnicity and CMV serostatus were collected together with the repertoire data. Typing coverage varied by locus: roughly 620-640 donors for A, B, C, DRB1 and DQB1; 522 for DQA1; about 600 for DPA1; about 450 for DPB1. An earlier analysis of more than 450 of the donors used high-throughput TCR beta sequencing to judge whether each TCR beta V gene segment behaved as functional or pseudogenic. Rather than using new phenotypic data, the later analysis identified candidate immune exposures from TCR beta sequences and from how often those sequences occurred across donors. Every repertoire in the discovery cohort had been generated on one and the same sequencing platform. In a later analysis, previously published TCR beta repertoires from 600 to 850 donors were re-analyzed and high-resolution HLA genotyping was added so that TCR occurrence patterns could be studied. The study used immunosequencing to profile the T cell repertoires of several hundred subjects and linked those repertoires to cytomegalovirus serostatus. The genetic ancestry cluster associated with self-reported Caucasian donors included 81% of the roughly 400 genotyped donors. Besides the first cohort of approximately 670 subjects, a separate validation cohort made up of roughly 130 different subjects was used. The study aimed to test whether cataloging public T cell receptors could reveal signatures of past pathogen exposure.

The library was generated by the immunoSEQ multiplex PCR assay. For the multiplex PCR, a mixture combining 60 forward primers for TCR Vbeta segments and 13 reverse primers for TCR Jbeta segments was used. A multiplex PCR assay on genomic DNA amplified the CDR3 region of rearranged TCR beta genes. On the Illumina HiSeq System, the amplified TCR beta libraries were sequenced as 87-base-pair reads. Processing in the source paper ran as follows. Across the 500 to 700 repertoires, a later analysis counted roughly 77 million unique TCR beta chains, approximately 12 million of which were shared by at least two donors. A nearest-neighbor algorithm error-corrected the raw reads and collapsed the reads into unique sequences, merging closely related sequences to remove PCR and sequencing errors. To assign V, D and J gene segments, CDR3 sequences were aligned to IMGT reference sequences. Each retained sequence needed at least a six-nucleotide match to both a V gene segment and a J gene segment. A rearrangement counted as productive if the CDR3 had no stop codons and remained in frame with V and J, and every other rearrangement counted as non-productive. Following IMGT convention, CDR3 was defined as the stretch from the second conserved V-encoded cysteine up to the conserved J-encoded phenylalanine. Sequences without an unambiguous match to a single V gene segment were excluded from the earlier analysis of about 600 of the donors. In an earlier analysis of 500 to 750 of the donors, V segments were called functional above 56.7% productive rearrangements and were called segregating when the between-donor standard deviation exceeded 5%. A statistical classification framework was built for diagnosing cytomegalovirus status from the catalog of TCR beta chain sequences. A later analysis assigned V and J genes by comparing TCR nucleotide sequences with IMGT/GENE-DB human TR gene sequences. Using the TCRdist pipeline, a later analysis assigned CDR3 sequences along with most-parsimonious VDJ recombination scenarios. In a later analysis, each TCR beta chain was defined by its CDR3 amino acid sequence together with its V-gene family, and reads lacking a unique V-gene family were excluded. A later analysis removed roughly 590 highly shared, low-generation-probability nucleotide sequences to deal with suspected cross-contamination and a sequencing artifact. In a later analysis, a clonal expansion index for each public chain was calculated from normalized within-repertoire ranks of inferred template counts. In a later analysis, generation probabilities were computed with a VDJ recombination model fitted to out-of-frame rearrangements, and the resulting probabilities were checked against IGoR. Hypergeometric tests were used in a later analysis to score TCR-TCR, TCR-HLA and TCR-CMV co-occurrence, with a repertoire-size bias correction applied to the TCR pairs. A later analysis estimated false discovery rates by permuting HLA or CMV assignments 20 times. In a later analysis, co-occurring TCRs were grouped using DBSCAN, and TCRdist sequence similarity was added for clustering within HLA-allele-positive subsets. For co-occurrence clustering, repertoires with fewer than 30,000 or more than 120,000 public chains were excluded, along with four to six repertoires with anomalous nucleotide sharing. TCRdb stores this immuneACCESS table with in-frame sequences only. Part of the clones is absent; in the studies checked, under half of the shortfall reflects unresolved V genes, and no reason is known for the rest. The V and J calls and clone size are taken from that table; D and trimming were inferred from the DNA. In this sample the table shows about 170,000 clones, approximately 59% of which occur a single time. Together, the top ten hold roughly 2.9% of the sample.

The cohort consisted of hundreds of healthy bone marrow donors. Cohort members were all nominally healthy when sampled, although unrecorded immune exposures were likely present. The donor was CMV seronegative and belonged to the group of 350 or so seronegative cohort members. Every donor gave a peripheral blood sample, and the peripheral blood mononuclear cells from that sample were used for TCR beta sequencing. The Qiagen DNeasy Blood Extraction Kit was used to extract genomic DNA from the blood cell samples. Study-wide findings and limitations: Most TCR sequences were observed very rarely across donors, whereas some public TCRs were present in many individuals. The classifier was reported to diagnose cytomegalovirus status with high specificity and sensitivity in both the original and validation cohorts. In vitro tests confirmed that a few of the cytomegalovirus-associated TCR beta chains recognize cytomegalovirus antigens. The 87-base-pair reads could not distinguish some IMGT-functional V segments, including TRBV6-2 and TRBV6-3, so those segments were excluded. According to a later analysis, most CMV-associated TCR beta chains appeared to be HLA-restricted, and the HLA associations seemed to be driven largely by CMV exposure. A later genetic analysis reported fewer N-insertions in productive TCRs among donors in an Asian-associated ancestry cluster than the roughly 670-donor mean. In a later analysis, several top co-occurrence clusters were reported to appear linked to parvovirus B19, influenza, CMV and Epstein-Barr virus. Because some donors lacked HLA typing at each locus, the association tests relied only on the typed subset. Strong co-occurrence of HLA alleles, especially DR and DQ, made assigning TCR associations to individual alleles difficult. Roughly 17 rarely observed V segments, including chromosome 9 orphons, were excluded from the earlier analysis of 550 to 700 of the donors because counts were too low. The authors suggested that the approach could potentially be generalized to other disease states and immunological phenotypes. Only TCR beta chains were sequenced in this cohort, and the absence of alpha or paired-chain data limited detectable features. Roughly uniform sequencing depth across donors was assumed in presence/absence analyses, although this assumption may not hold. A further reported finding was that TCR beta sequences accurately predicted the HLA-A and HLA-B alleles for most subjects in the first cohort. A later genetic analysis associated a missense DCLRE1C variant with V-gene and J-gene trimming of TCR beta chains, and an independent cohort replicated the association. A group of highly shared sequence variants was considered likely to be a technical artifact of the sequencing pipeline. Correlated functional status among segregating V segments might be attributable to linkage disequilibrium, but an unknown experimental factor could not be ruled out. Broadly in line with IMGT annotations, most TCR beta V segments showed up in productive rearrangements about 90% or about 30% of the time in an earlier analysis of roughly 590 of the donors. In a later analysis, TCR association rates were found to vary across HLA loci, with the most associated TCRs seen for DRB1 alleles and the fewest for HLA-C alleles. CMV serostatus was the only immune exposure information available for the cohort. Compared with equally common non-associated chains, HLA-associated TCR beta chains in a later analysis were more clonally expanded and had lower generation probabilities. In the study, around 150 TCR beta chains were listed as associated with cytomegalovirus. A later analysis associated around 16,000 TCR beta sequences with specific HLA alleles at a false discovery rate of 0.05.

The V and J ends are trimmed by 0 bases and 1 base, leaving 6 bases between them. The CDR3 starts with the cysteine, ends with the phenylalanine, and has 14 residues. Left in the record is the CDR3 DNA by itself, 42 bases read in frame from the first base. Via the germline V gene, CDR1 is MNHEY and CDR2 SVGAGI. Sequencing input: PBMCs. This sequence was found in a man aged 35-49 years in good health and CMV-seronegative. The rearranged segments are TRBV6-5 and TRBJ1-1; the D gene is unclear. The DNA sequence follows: TGTGCCAGCAGTTACTCGGCAAGGAACACTGAAGCTTTCTTT. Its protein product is CASSYSARNTEAFF.